This entry features one T cell receptor beta chain sequence. Its cognate antigen is unknown. Trimming shortened V by 11 bases and J by 0 bases, and 19 bases separated the two germline ends. The V gene's germline CDR1 is SEHNR and CDR2 FQNEAQ (reference sequence). The CDR3 covers 16 residues. Synthesis of TCR cDNA relied on 5'RACE template switching, which attached a universal primer site and UMIs. TCRdb itself ran the 5' RACE reads through MiXCR, one entry per CDR3 protein. The sample contains about 350,000 distinct CDR3 sequences, over 3.5% of which appear only once. These data belong to a study of T cells after yellow fever vaccination. Study-wide findings and caveats: Detected again after the booster were most primary-vaccination clones, at 95% to 98% CD4 and about 90% CD8.

The chain uses TRBV7-9 and TRBJ2-2, with a tentative D call TRBD1 (6 bases). The sequence was collected from a man aged 18-30 years who received the YFV17D yellow fever vaccine. The sample was PBMCs, taken 5 days after the yellow fever booster vaccination. In DNA form, the CDR3 reads TGTGCCCCTGGGGGCGGCGGGCTATCGAACACCGGGGAGCTGTTTTTT. It specifies CAPGGGGLSNTGELFF.